This is a list of T cell receptor beta chains from one sample in a study of T cells in Graves' hyperthyroidism and ophthalmopathy. TCRdb reprocessed the multiplex PCR reads with MiXCR, giving one entry per CDR3 protein. The sample contains around 690,000 distinct CDR3 sequences, roughly 17% of which appear only once. What was sequenced was blood. The receptor set was obtained from a man aged 50-60 years with Graves' hyperthyroidism. The CDR3 runs from the conserved cysteine through the conserved F or W. The D gene is left open where the match is weak. Not all rows give a size; the values are once, few, many and, for expanded clones, a class.

v_call	cdr3_length	d_call	clone_size	j_call	cdr3_aa	cdr3_nt
TRBV28	15	TRBD2	-	TRBJ2-3	CASSLYAGVTDTQYF	TGTGCCAGCAGTTTATATGCGGGAGTGACAGATACGCAGTATTTT
TRBV12-3/TRBV12-4	15	-	many	TRBJ1-1	CASSLGRALNTEAFF	TGTGCCAGCAGTTTGGGCAGGGCGCTTAACACTGAAGCTTTCTTT
TRBV4-1	17	TRBD2	-	TRBJ2-1	CASSQITPGLADNEQFF	TGCGCCAGCAGCCAAATCACTCCGGGACTAGCCGACAATGAGCAGTTCTTC
TRBV2	16	TRBD2	few	TRBJ2-1	CASWSWALAEINEQFF	TGTGCCAGCTGGTCGTGGGCACTAGCGGAGATAAATGAGCAGTTCTTC
TRBV24-1	11	-	-	TRBJ2-1	CATSLSNEQFF	TGTGCCACCAGCCTTAGTAATGAGCAGTTCTTC
TRBV19	14	-	once	TRBJ2-3	CASSNILSTDTQYF	TGTGCCAGTAGTAATATCTTAAGCACAGATACGCAGTATTTT
TRBV3-1	17	TRBD1	many	TRBJ2-2	CASSQVPGQGASGELFF	TGTGCCAGCAGCCAAGTCCCCGGACAGGGGGCCTCAGGGGAGCTGTTTTTT
TRBV11-2	16	-	-	TRBJ2-5	CASSLEGSRARETQYF	TGTGCCAGCAGCTTAGAGGGTTCCAGGGCGCGGGAGACCCAGTACTTC
TRBV25-1	16	-	many	TRBJ2-6	CASSDLEGAGANVLTF	TGTGCCAGCAGTGACTTAGAGGGGGCTGGGGCCAACGTCCTGACTTTC
TRBV20-1	12	-	-	TRBJ2-2	CSARAPSGELFF	TGCAGTGCTAGAGCCCCTAGCGGGGAGCTGTTTTTT
TRBV7-2	14	-	many	TRBJ2-5	CASTKAGRVETQYF	TGTGCCAGCACCAAAGCGGGCAGGGTAGAGACCCAGTACTTC
TRBV3-1	15	TRBD1	-	TRBJ1-2	CASSQRGGQPYGYTF	TGTGCCAGCAGCCAAAGAGGGGGACAGCCCTATGGCTACACCTTC
TRBV5-1	17	TRBD2	many	TRBJ2-3	CASSWSGTSGSTDTQYF	TGCGCCAGCAGCTGGTCAGGGACTAGCGGGAGCACAGATACGCAGTATTTT
TRBV4-1	18	TRBD2	-	TRBJ2-7	CASSQDTSGRHLTYEQYF	TGCGCCAGCAGCCAAGACACTAGCGGGAGGCACCTAACCTACGAGCAGTACTTC
TRBV5-1	16	TRBD2	few	TRBJ2-1	CASSSQGLDSYNEQFF	TGCGCCAGCAGCTCCCAAGGACTAGACTCCTACAATGAGCAGTTCTTC
TRBV11-2	15	TRBD2	many	TRBJ2-2	CASSLGLAATGELFF	TGTGCCAGCAGCTTAGGCCTAGCGGCTACCGGGGAGCTGTTTTTT
TRBV2	17	TRBD2	many	TRBJ2-7	CASKGTSGRKKDYEQYF	TGTGCCAGCAAGGGGACTAGCGGGAGGAAAAAGGATTACGAGCAGTACTTC
TRBV19	15	-	few	TRBJ2-1	CASSSGGYLYNEQFF	TGTGCCAGTAGTTCCGGGGGCTACCTCTACAATGAGCAGTTCTTC
TRBV5-1	18	TRBD2	few	TRBJ2-2	CASHLGAGGPGNTGELFF	TGCGCCAGCCATCTCGGAGCGGGAGGGCCCGGGAACACCGGGGAGCTGTTTTTT
TRBV19	15	TRBD2	few	TRBJ2-7	CASSWASGRSYEQYF	TGTGCCAGTAGTTGGGCTAGCGGGAGATCCTACGAGCAGTACTTC
TRBV7-2	14	TRBD2	-	TRBJ2-1	CASSAGTSGSTWFF	TGTGCCAGCAGCGCTGGGACTAGCGGGAGTACATGGTTCTTC
TRBV6-1	15	TRBD2	many	TRBJ2-3	CASRTGLAGGDTQYF	TGTGCCAGCAGGACGGGACTAGCGGGAGGAGATACGCAGTATTTT
TRBV4-3	15	-	-	TRBJ1-2	CASSPGEGRGDGYTF	TGCGCCAGCAGCCCTGGGGAAGGCAGGGGCGATGGCTACACCTTC
TRBV5-1	14	-	-	TRBJ2-7	CASSLVGNRYEQYF	TGCGCCAGCAGCTTGGTAGGGAACCGCTACGAGCAGTACTTC